This passage covers 21 T cell receptor beta chains from one sample sequenced in a study of Ad26.COV2.S vaccination and SARS-CoV-2 variants. Here immunoSEQ multiplex PCR was the method, and the copy in TCRdb shows in-frame clones only, minus some. The profile shows about 460,000 clones, about 88% of them singletons. As for treatment: roughly 18 received Ad26.COV2.S at low or high dose, single or two shots; roughly 5 received placebo; per-sample allocation not given. Sample collection was performed on day 63 after the first vaccine or placebo injection. The sequencing used peripheral blood, collected in a trial of Ad26.COV2.S vaccine versus placebo. The receptors shown here come from a person between 18 and 65 years old who received the Ad26.COV2.S COVID-19 vaccine or a placebo.

CDR3 in amino acids: CSVDGAFF. The DNA of the CDR3 is TGCAGCGTTGATGGAGCTTTCTTT. The J gene is TRBJ1-1, the V gene TRBV29-1; no clear D. Trimming removed 3 bases at V and 10 bases at J, with 3 bases between. The V gene's germline CDR1 is SQVTM and CDR2 ANQGSEA. The CDR3 extends over 8 amino acids.

The chain has TRBV30 and TRBJ1-4; no reliable D call. V was clipped by 1 base and J by 7 bases, with 10 bases between them. The CDR3 spans 13 residues. Germline-derived CDR1 and CDR2 are GTSNPN and SVGIG (reference sequence). Written as DNA, the CDR3 is TGTGCCTGGAGTGAAGGGCTAGGTGAAAAACTGTTTTTT. Amino acids: CAWSEGLGEKLFF.

The chain has TRBV29-1 and TRBJ2-1, with 8 nucleotides matching TRBD1. The CDR3 has 16 amino acids. From germline, CDR1 is SQVTM and CDR2 ANQGSEA. V was clipped by 3 bases and J by 7 bases; unmatched bases: 14. The CDR3 nucleotides are TGCAGCGTTGAGAAGTTCTCCAGGGGGCTTAGGAATGAGCAGTTCTTC. It is translated as CSVEKFSRGLRNEQFF.

This clone came up a few times. The rearrangement links TRBV6-5 to TRBJ2-7; D perhaps matches TRBD1 (7 bases). The CDR3 is made up of 15 amino acids. Germline CDR1 reads MNHEY; CDR2 reads SVGAGI. Trimming took 6 bases from V and 2 from J, leaving 17 bases between them. The CDR3 spells CASREGQNTPYEQYF. The CDR3 nucleotides read TGTGCCAGCAGGGAGGGACAGAACACTCCCTACGAGCAGTACTTC.

The genes are TRBV12-3 or TRBV12-4 and TRBJ1-1; D call uncertain. The CDR3 length is 13 residues. V was trimmed by 8 bases and J by 6 bases, leaving 16 bases between them. CDR3: CASSDNTKPEAFF. The CDR3 nucleotides read TGTGCCAGCTCCGATAACACGAAGCCTGAAGCTTTCTTT.

J is TRBJ1-2 and V is TRBV19; TRBD1 aligns across 7 bases. V shed 6 bases, J shed 2 bases, and the junction held 9 bases outside the gene matches. Germline V gene data show CDR1 as LNHDA and CDR2 as SQIVND (reference sequence). The CDR3 runs to 15 residues. In nucleotides, the CDR3 is TGTGCCAGTAGGCCTGGGACAGCCGAAAACTATGGCTACACCTTC. Translation gives CASRPGTAENYGYTF.

The rearrangement joins TRBV10-3 to TRBJ1-2; TRBD1 might be the D (6 bases). The ends were cut back, 3 bases at V and 2 bases at J, with 7 bases in the middle. The CDR3 sequence is 13 residues long. Germline CDR1 and CDR2: ENHRY and SYGVKD. The CDR3 region has the DNA TGTGCCATCAGTGAACAGGGAAACTATGGCTACACCTTC. This sequence encodes CAISEQGNYGYTF.

V gene TRBV5-1 combines with J gene TRBJ1-5; D gene uncertain. Trimming cost V 0 bases and J 0 bases, with 10 bases left between them. The CDR3 runs to 16 residues. Germline V CDR1 and CDR2: SGHRS, YFSETQ. The CDR3 spells CASSLARPYSNQPQHF. CDR3 bases: TGCGCCAGCAGCTTGGCCCGTCCTTATAGCAATCAGCCCCAGCATTTT. The variable domain in full, with the rest retrieved from reference TRBV5-1 and TRBJ1-5, is KAGVTQTPRYLIKTRGQQVTLSCSPISGHRSVSWYQQTPGQGLQFLFEYFSETQRNKGNFPGRFSGRQFSNSRSEMNVSTLELGDSALYLCASSLARPYSNQPQHFGDGTRLSIL.

In its sample, this clone was seen once. V is TRBV19 and J is TRBJ1-6; 9 bases match TRBD1. Germline-derived CDR1 and CDR2 are LNHDA and SQIVND (reference sequence). J gave up 7 bases and V 8 bases, and 3 bases lay outside the gene matches. The CDR3 is 13 amino acids. In nucleotides, the CDR3 is TGTGCCAGTGGGGACAGGGACAATTCACCCCTCCACTTT. Translated: CASGDRDNSPLHF.

This clone occurred a few times. The rearrangement links TRBV9 to TRBJ1-6; D might be TRBD1 (5 bases). CDR3 length: 15 amino acids. CDR1 and CDR2 (germline): SGDLS, YYNGEE. Between the trimmed V and J ends, which lost 9 bases and 5 bases, there was a span of 18 bases. The CDR3 DNA follows: TGTGCCAACGGGGTGGGGGGGTCACATAATTCACCCCTCCACTTT. It specifies CANGVGGSHNSPLHF.

The genes are TRBV6-5 and TRBJ1-1, with D possibly TRBD1 on 5 matching bases. V dropped 6 bases and J dropped 5 bases, with 13 bases sitting between them. The germline V gene has CDR1 MNHEY and CDR2 SVGAGI. The CDR3 has 13 amino acids. CDR3 coding DNA: TGTGCCAGCAGCGTCAGGGTGGGAACTGAAGCTTTCTTT. Amino acid sequence: CASSVRVGTEAFF.

Here the CDR3 reads CARTLPGGLTFF. CDR3 in DNA: TGTGCCAGAACTCTACCGGGAGGACTGACGTTCTTC. V is TRBV2 and J is TRBJ2-1; 7 bases align to TRBD2. Germline trimming cut 9 bases from V and 15 bases from J; bases unmatched to any gene: 14. CDR3 size: 12 residues. Germline V gene data show CDR1 as SNHLY and CDR2 as FYNNEI.

The rearrangement joins TRBV9 to TRBJ2-3; 7 nucleotides align to TRBD1. Germline V gene data show CDR1 as SGDLS and CDR2 as YYNGEE. V dropped 3 bases and J dropped 2; count of bases not matched to a gene: 9. This CDR3 comprises 16 residues. The CDR3 loop is CASSESTGESTDTQYF. Here the CDR3 DNA reads TGTGCCAGCAGCGAGAGCACAGGGGAGTCCACAGATACGCAGTATTTT.

CDR3 sequence reads: CASSLSGVYGYTF. The CDR3 nucleotides read TGTGCCAGCAGCTTGTCAGGGGTCTATGGCTACACCTTC. The V and J genes are TRBV5-4 and TRBJ1-2, with a tentative D call TRBD1 (6 bases). V lost 1 base to trimming and J lost 4 bases, with 8 bases between them. The CDR3 sequence is 13 residues long. The V gene's germline CDR1 is SGHNT and CDR2 YYREEE (reference sequence). Based on the CDR3 plus reference TRBV5-4 and TRBJ1-2, the full variable domain is ETGVTQSPTHLIKTRGQQVTLRCSSQSGHNTVSWYQQALGQGPQFIFQYYREEENGRGNFPPRFSGLQFPNYSSELNVNALELDDSALYLCASSLSGVYGYTFGSGTRLTVV.

The V gene is TRBV6-5, the J gene TRBJ1-2, with D uncertain. CDR3 length: 13 amino acids. Germline assignment: CDR1 MNHEY and CDR2 SVGAGI. Trimming shortened V by 8 bases and J by 1 base, and 11 bases separated the two germline ends. The CDR3 is CASLVNFNYGYTF. The CDR3 coding sequence is TGTGCCAGCTTAGTCAATTTTAACTATGGCTACACCTTC.

The CDR3 is CASSETGNEQFF. Written as DNA, the CDR3 is TGTGCCAGCAGCGAGACAGGGAATGAGCAGTTCTTC. The chain links TRBV27 to TRBJ2-1, with TRBD1 matching 7 bases. There are 12 residues in the CDR3. The trim removed 6 bases at V and 7 bases at J, leaving 3 bases unmatched. Germline CDR1 is MNHEY and CDR2 is SMNVEV (reference sequence).

The rearrangement uses TRBV6-5 and TRBJ2-1; D may be TRBD1 (7 bases). This CDR3 has 15 residues. The V gene's germline CDR1 is MNHEY and CDR2 SVGAGI. Trimming pared 5 bases from V and 4 bases from J, leaving 15 bases between. CDR3 region: CASSTAGQLYNEQFF. For the CDR3, the DNA is TGTGCCAGCAGTACCGCGGGACAGTTATACAATGAGCAGTTCTTC.

The genes are TRBV27 and TRBJ2-5; D remains ambiguous. Trimming cost V 6 bases and J 1 base, with 15 bases left between them. Germline V CDR1 and CDR2: MNHEY, SMNVEV (reference sequence). The CDR3 has 15 amino acids. CDR3 coding DNA: TGTGCCAGCAGCCCGGACGGATATACCCAAGAGACCCAGTACTTC. Translation gives CASSPDGYTQETQYF.

The chain couples TRBV3-1 (or the pseudogene TRBV3-2) to TRBJ2-7; D uncertain. The CDR3 has 11 residues. Trimming took off 5 bases at V and 7 bases at J, with 9 bases between the two ends. Germline values: CDR1 LGHDT, CDR2 YNNKEL (reference sequence). The CDR3 DNA reads as TGTGCCAGCAGCAACACCGGGGAGCAGTACTTC. This encodes CASSNTGEQYF.

This clone has just one count. The chain has TRBV18 and TRBJ2-7; the D is unclear. The CDR3 contains 14 residues. V was cut by 1 base and J by 7 bases, with 14 bases left in between. In germline, CDR1 is KGHSH, CDR2 LQKENI. The CDR3 reads CASSPRPETWEQYF. The DNA of the CDR3 is TGTGCCAGCTCACCACGGCCCGAAACGTGGGAGCAGTACTTC.

This clone was counted once. The rearrangement joins TRBV29-1 to TRBJ2-7, with D tentatively TRBD1 (6 bases). This CDR3 has 13 amino acids. Trimming cost V 2 bases and J 1 base, with 9 bases left between them. Germline CDR1 is SQVTM and CDR2 is ANQGSEA. CDR3 protein: CSVESQGSYEQYF. The CDR3 coding sequence is TGCAGCGTTGAAAGTCAGGGGTCCTACGAGCAGTACTTC.